The table lists the clone carrying this T cell receptor beta chain with many counts. Its antigen is still unknown. TCRdb re-called the RT-PCR reads with MiXCR, one entry per CDR3 protein. Among 500,000 to 600,000 distinct CDR3 sequences listed, approximately 12% were seen once. The sample belongs to a study of response to subunit inactivated influenza vaccine. Findings of the study overall: Authors suggested each seasonal influenza vaccination recruits few new T cells.

The CDR3 is made up of 15 amino acids. Germline CDR1 and CDR2: SGHAT and FQNNGV. V lost 5 bases and J lost 4; bases outside the gene matches: 3. Sequencing was performed on PBMCs from blood, taken on the day of vaccination. The chain has TRBV11-2 and TRBJ2-1; 12 bases are shared with TRBD2. The receptor was isolated from a man aged 45 to 65 who received an inactivated influenza vaccine. CDR3 sequence: CASSAGLAGYNEQFF. DNA for the CDR3: TGTGCCAGCAGCGCGGGACTAGCGGGTTACAATGAGCAGTTCTTC.